This T cell receptor (beta chain) was documented in a study of cytomegalovirus exposure and HLA in healthy donors. At the level of the study: Some 90 million unique TCRs from HLA-typed donors were held in an early data release.

As for the donors, each was a healthy bone marrow donor. Per germline, CDR1 ENHRY and CDR2 SYGVKD. This CDR3 is built from 16 residues. The PCR was carried out with 60 Vbeta primers and 13 Jbeta primers. Source study methods: In a later analysis, around 87 million unique TCR beta chains included roughly 11 million shared by two or more donors. The repertoire was sequenced with immunoSEQ multiplex PCR; TCRdb's copy has only in-frame clones and lacks some. V and J calls and clone size are copied from that table; D and trimming were computed from the DNA. The sample lists about 35,000 clones; around 76% were seen once. Concerning this clone: At one end, the junction sequence differs from germline, possibly due to a read error.

This clonotype originated in a woman aged 25 to 39 in good health and CMV-seropositive. Source material: PBMCs. This chain links TRBV10-3 with TRBJ1-1; a weak D match, TRBD1 (6 bases). The CDR3 here is CALSELIQGLNTEAFF. CDR3 in DNA: TGTGCCCTCAGCGAACTTATACAGGGATTGAACACTGAAGCTTTCTTT.